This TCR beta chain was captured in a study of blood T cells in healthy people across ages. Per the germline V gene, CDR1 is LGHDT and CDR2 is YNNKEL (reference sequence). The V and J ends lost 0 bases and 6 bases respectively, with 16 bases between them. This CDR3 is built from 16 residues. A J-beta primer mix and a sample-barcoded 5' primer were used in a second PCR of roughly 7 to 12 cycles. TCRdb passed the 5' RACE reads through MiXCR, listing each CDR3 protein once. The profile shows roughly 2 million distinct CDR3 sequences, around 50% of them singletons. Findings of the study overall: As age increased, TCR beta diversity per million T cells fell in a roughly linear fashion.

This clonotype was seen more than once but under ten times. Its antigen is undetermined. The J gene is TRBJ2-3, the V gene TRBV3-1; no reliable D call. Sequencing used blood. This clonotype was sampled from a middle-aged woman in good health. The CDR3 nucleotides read TGTGCCAGCAGCCAAGATCACTCCTCGATAGGGGATACGCAGTATTTT. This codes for CASSQDHSSIGDTQYF.